The entry below gives a single T cell receptor beta chain sequence along with its context. The target of this receptor is not known. No clone much larger than this one lies a single base away; base qualities are absent. This sample is part of a study of tumor T cells in aggressive B-cell lymphoma (TCRdb year 2017). V ends up 5 bases short and J 4 bases short, with an unmatched junction base count of 7. Spanning cysteine to phenylalanine, the CDR3 consists of 14 amino acids. Only the CDR3 portion is preserved as DNA: 42 bases, with reading frame beginning at the first base. The germline V gene specifies LGHNA as CDR1 and YNFKEQ as CDR2. The protocol used for the library was the immunoSEQ multiplex PCR assay. The table was pulled from immuneACCESS by TCRdb, which kept in-frame rearrangements only. Such tables lose some clones; where checked, under half of the loss comes from unresolved V genes, and the rest has no known cause. This sample comprises under 10,000 clones, about 85% of them detected only once. Roughly 5% of the sample goes to the ten largest clones.

Recombination linked TRBV4-2 to TRBJ2-7; a stretch of 8 junction bases matches TRBD2. Material: tumor tissue. This clonotype was obtained from an adult with diffuse large B cell lymphoma. The encoded CDR3 is CASSEASGSYEQYF. The sequenced DNA is TGTGCCAGCAGCGAGGCCAGCGGGAGTTACGAGCAGTACTTC.